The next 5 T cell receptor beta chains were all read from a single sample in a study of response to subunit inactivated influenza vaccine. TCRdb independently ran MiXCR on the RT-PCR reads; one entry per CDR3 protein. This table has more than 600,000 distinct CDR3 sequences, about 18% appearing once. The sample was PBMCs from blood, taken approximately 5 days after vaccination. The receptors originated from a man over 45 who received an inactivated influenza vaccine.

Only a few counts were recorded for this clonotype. CDR3 in amino acids: CSVAKRDRGEQYF. In nucleotides, the CDR3 is TGCAGCGTTGCAAAGCGGGATCGGGGCGAGCAGTACTTC. The chain couples TRBV29-1 to TRBJ2-7, with 7 bases that match TRBD2. Germline CDR1 reads SQVTM; CDR2 reads ANQGSEA. Germline trimming cut 4 bases from V and 6 bases from J; bases unmatched to any gene: 9. The length of the CDR3 is 13 residues.

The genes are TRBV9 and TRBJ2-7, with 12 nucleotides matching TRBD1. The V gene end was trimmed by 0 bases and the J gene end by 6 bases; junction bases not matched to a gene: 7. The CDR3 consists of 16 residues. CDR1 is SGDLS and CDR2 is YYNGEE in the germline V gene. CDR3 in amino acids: CASSVGPGQGAVEQYF. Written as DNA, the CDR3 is TGTGCCAGCAGCGTAGGCCCGGGACAGGGGGCGGTCGAGCAGTACTTC.

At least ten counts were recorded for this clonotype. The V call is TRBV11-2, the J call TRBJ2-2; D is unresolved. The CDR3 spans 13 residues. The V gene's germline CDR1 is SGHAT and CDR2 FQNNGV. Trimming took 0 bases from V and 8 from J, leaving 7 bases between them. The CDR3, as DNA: TGTGCCAGCAGCTTAGATCGTGCGGGGGAGCTGTTTTTT. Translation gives CASSLDRAGELFF.

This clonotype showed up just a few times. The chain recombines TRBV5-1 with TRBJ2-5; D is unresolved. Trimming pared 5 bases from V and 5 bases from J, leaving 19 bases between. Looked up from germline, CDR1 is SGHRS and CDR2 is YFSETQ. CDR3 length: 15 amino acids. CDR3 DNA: TGCGCCAGCAGACGACTTGGCGGCGCTCTTGAGACCCAGTACTTC. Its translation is CASRRLGGALETQYF.

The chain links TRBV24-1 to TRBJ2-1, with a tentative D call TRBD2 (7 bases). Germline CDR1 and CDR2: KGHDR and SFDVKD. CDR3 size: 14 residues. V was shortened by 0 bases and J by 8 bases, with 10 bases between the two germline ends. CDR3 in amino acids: CATSDLRGADEQFF. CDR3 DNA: TGTGCCACCAGTGATTTGCGGGGGGCGGATGAGCAGTTCTTC.